This T cell receptor beta chain stems from a study of cytomegalovirus exposure and HLA in healthy donors. Study-wide background: Of fewer than 450 genotyped donors, 65% to 85% clustered with self-reported Caucasian donors. Study-level points and caveats: Excluded: some indistinguishable V segments such as TRBV6-2 and TRBV6-3. Sequencing likely produced, as an artifact, a cluster of highly shared sequence variants.

This clone was counted between two and nine times. Its antigen is unidentified. This CDR3 spans 15 amino acids. V was clipped by 1 base and J by 5 bases, with 14 bases between them. In germline, CDR1 is MNHNS, CDR2 SASEGT. Each of the donors was a healthy bone marrow donor. Vbeta (60) and Jbeta (13) primers were used in the PCR. Measured with immunoSEQ multiplex PCR; TCRdb has only the in-frame clones, and not every one. The sample contains under 150,000 clones, 70% to 85% of which appear only once. The clonotype was recovered from a male donor in good health and CMV-seronegative. Sequences were obtained from PBMCs. V usage is TRBV6-1 and J usage is TRBJ1-1; TRBD1 is a possible D gene (6 bases). The CDR3 DNA is TGTGCCAGCAGTGAAGTACTAGGGGGAAGGACTGAAGCTTTCTTT. Translated: CASSEVLGGRTEAFF.